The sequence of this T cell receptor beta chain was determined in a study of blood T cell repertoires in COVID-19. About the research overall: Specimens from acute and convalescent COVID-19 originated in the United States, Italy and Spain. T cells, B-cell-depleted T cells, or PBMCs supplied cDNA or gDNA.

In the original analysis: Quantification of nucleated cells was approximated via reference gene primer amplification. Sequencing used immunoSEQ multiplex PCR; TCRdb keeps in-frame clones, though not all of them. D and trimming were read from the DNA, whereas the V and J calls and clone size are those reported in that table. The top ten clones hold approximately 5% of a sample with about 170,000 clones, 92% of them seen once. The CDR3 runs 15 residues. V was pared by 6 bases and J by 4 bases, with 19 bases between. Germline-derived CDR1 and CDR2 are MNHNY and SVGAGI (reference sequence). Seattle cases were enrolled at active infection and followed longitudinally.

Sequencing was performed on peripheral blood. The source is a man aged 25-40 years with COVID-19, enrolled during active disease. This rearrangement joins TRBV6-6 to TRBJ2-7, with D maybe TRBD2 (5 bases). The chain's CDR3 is CASSLRGSAEYEQYF. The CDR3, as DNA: TGTGCCAGCAGCCTTAGAGGGAGTGCCGAATACGAGCAGTACTTC.